The T cell receptor beta chain under discussion was sequenced for a study of cytomegalovirus exposure and HLA in healthy donors. Study as a whole: Assignment to the Caucasian-associated ancestry cluster applied to around 76% of the 300 to 500 genotyped donors.

Germline lookup yields CDR1 MGHRA and CDR2 YSYEKL. This CDR3 contains 15 residues. V was pared by 0 bases and J by 6 bases, with 12 bases between. PCR was performed using 60 Vbeta and 13 Jbeta primers. Some clones are missing from TCRdb's copy, which holds only in-frame ones; the method was immunoSEQ multiplex PCR. Of roughly 120,000 clones in the sample, over 60% were seen once. The clonotype was recovered from a man younger than 35 in good health and CMV-seronegative. Specimen: PBMCs. This chain uses TRBV4-1 with TRBJ2-1; weak D call: TRBD1 (5 bases). The CDR3 loop reads CASSQEATGFNEQFF. The CDR3 region has the DNA TGCGCCAGCAGCCAAGAAGCTACAGGCTTCAATGAGCAGTTCTTC.